This T cell receptor beta chain originates from a study of T-cell reconstitution after alpha-beta-depleted transplantation in children. Study-level points and caveats: Expanded clones from the graft, numbering several hundred, reportedly supplied alpha-beta T cells about two months after transplant. Most T-cell counts and diversity one year after the transplant came from T cells that were newly produced. At day 60, the high TCRbeta diversity found in some patients originated from recipient T cells and thymic progenitors that had survived.

CDR1 MNHEY and CDR2 SMNVEV come from the germline V gene (reference sequence). The CDR3 totals 14 residues. The V gene lost 3 bases and the J gene lost 4 bases, with 10 bases spanning the gap. Unique molecular identifiers were incorporated during preparation of the TCRbeta library. TCRdb ran MiXCR on the PCR reads and lists one entry per CDR3 protein. Altogether tens of thousands of distinct CDR3 sequences are present, 44% being singletons, with the ten largest covering roughly 98%. Concerning this clonotype itself: The antigen is undetermined.

This clonotype originated in a male patient between 10 and 17 years old who had a stem cell transplant for acute lymphoblastic leukemia, so the T cells may come from the graft donor. Sequenced here: PBMCs, mostly from graft donor cells, sampled 360 days after TCRalphabeta/CD19-depleted stem cell transplant. The genes are TRBV27 and TRBJ1-5; D is undetermined. The CDR3 DNA reads as TGTGCCAGCAGTTTGGCAGGTACTAATCAGCCCCAGCATTTT. This gives the protein CASSLAGTNQPQHF.